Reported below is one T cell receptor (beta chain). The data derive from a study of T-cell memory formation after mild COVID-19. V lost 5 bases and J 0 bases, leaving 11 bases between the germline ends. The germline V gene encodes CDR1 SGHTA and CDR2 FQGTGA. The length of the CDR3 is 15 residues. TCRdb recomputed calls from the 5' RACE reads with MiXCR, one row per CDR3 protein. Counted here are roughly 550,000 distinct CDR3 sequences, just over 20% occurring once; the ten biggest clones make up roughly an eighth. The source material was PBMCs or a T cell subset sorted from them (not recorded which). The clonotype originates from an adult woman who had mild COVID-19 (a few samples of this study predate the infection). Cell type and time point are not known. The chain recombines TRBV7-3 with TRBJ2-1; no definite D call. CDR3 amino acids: CASSPFPTSYNEQFF. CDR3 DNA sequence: TGTGCCAGCAGCCCTTTCCCGACCTCCTACAATGAGCAGTTCTTC.